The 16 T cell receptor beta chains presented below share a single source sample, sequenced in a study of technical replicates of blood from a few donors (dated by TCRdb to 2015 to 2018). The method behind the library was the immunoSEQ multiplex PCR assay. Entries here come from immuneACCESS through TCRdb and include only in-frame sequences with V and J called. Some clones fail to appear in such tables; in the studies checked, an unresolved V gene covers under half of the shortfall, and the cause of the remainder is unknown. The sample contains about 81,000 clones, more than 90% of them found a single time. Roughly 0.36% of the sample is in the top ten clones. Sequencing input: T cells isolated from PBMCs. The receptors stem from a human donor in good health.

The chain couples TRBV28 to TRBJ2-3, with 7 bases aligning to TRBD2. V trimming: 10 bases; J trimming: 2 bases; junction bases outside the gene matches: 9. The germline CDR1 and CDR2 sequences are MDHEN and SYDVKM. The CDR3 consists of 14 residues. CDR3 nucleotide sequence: TGTGCCACTTCCATGGCGGGAGTCACAGATACGCAGTATTTT. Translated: CATSMAGVTDTQYF.

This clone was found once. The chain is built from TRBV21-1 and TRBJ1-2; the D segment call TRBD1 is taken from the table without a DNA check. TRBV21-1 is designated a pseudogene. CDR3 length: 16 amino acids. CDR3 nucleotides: TGTGCCAGCAGCCTTGAGGGGACAGGGGATTTTAATGGCTACACCTTC. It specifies CASSLEGTGDFNGYTF.

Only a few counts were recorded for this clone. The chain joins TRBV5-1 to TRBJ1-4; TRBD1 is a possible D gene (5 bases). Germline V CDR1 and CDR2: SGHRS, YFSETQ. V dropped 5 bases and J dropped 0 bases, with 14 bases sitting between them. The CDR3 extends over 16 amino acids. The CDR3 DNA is TGCGCCAGCAGTGGGGGGACGCTTGCAACTAATGAAAAACTGTTTTTT. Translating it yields CASSGGTLATNEKLFF.

The CDR3 spells CASSQGLPHQGSRELFF. The CDR3 DNA is TGCGCCAGCAGCCAAGGACTACCCCACCAAGGTTCCCGGGAGCTGTTTTTT. The chain combines TRBV4-3 with TRBJ2-2; D perhaps matches TRBD2 (5 bases). Trimming shortened V by 1 base and J by 9 bases, and 21 bases separated the two germline ends. The CDR3 totals 17 residues. Looked up from germline, CDR1 is LGHNA and CDR2 is YSLEER.

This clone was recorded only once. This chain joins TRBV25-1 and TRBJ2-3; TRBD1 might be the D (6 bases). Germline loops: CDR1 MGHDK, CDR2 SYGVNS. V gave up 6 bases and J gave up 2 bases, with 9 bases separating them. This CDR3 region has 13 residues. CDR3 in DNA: TGTGCCAGCAGGGACAGATACACAGATACGCAGTATTTT. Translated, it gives CASRDRYTDTQYF. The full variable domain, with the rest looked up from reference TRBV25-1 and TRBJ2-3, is EADIYQTPRYLVIGTGKKITLECSQTMGHDKMYWYQQDPGMELHLIHYSYGVNSTEKGDLSSESTVSRIRTEHFPLTLESARPSHTSQYLCASRDRYTDTQYFGPGTRLTVL.

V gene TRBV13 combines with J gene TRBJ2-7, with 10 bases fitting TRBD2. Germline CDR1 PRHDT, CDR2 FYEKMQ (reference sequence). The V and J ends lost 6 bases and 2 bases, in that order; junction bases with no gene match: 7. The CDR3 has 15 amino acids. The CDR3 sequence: CASRGLAGATYEQYF. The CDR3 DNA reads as TGTGCCAGCAGAGGGCTAGCGGGAGCCACCTACGAGCAGTACTTC.

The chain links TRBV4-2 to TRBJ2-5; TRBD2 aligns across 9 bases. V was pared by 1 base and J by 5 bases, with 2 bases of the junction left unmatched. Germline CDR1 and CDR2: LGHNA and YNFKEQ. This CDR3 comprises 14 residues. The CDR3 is CASSQGAGGETQYF. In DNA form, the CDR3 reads TGTGCCAGCAGCCAAGGAGCGGGAGGCGAGACCCAGTACTTC.

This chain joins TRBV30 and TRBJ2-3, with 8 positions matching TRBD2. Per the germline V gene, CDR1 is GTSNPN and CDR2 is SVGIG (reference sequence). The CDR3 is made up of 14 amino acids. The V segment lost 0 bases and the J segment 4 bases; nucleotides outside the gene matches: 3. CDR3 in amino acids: CAWSVAGDADTQYF. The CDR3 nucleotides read TGTGCCTGGAGTGTAGCGGGAGATGCAGATACGCAGTATTTT.

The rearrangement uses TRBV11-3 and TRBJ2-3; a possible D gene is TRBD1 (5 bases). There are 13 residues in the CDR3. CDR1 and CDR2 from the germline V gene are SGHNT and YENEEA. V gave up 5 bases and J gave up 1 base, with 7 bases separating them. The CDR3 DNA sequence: TGTGCCAGCAGCACAGGACGCACAGATACGCAGTATTTT. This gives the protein CASSTGRTDTQYF.

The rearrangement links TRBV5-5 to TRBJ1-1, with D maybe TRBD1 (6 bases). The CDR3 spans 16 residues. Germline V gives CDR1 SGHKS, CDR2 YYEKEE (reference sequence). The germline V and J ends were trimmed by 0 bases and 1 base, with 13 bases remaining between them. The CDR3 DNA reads TGTGCCAGCAGCTTGGACGCGGGGGCGAGGAACACTGAAGCTTTCTTT. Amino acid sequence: CASSLDAGARNTEAFF.

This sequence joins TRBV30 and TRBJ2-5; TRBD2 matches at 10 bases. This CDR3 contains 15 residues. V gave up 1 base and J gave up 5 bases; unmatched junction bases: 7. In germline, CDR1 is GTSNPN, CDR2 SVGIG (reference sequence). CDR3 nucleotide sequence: TGTGCCTGGAGTGGGAGTAGCGGGAGGAGGGAGACCCAGTACTTC. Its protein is CAWSGSSGRRETQYF.

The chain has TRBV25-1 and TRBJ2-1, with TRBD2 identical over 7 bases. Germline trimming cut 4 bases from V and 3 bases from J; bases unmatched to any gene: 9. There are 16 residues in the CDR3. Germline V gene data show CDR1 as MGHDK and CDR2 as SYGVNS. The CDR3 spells CASSASEGGHYNEQFF. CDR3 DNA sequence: TGTGCCAGCAGTGCCTCGGAGGGAGGGCACTACAATGAGCAGTTCTTC.

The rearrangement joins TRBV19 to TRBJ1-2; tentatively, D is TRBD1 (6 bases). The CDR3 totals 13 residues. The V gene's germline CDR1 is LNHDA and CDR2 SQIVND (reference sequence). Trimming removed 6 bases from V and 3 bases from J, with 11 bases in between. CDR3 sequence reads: CASSQQGHYGYTF. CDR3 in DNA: TGTGCCAGTAGCCAACAGGGCCACTATGGCTACACCTTC.

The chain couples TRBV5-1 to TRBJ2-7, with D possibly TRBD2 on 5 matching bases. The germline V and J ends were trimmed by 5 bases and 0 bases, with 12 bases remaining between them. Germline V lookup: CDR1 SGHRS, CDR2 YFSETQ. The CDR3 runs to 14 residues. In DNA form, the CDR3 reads TGCGCCAGCAGTTTCCTGGGGAGCTCCTACGAGCAGTACTTC. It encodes CASSFLGSSYEQYF.

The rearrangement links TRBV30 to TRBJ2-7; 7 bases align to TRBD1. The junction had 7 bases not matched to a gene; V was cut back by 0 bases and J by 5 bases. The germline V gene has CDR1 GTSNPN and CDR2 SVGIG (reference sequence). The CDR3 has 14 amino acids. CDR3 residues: CAWSVQYRGNEQYF. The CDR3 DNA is TGTGCCTGGAGTGTACAGTACAGGGGTAACGAGCAGTACTTC.

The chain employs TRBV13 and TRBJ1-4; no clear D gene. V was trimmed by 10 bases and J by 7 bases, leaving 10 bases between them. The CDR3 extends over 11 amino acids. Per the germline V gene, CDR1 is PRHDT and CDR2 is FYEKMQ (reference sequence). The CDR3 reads CAIPEGEKLFF. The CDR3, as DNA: TGTGCCATCCCAGAGGGTGAAAAACTGTTTTTT.